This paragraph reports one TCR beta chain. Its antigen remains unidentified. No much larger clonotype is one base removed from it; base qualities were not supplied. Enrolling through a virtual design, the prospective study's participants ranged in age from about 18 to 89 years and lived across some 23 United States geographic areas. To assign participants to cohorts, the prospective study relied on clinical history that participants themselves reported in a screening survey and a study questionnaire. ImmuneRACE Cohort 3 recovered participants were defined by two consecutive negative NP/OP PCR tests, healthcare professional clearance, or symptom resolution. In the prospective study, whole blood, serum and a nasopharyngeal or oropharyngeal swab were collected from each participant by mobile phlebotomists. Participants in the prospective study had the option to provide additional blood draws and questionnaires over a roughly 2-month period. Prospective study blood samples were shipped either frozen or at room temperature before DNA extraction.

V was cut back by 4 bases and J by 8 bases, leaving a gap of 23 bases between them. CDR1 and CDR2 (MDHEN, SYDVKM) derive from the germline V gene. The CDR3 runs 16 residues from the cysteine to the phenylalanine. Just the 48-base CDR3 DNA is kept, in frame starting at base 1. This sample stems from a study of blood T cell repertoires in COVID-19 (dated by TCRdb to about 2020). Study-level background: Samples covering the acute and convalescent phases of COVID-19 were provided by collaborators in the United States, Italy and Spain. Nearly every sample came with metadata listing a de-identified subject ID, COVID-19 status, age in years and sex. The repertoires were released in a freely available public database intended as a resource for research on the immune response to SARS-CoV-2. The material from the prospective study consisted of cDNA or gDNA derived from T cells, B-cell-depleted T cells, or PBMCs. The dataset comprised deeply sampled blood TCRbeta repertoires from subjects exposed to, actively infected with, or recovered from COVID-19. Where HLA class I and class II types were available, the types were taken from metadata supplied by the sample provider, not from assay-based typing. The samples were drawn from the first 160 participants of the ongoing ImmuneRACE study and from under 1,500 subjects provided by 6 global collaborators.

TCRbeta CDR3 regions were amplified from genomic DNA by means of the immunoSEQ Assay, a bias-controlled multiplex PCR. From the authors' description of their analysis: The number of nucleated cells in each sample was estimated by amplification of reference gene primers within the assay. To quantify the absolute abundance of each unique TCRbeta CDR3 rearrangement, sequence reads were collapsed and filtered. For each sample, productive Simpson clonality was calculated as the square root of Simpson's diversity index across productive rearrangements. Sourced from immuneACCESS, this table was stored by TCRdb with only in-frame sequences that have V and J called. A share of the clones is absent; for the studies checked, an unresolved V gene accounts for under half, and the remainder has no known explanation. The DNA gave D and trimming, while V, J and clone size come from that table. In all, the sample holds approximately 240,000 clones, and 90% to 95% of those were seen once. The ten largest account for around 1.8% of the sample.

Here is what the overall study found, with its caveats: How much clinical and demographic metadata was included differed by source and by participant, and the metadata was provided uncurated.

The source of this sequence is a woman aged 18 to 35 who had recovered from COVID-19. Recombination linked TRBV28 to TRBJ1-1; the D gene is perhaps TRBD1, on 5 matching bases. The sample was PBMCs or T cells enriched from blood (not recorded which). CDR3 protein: CASSYPTDTGEEEAFF. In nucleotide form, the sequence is TGTGCCAGCAGTTACCCCACCGACACGGGGGAAGAAGAAGCTTTCTTT.